Shown below are 23 T cell receptor beta chains from a single sample sequenced in a study of STAT5B mutations in CD4+ large granular lymphocyte leukemia. The protocol was immunoSEQ multiplex PCR, while the TCRdb copy is restricted to in-frame clones and leaves out a portion. The sample includes roughly 1,200 clones, roughly 76% of them seen just once. The specimen was PBMCs. These receptors originate from a man in his sixties or seventies with CD4+ T-cell large granular lymphocyte leukemia.

The chain combines TRBV19 with TRBJ2-7, with TRBD2 identical over 10 bases. V dropped 6 bases and J dropped 0; count of bases not matched to a gene: 8. There are 16 residues in the CDR3. CDR1 and CDR2 (germline): LNHDA, SQIVND (reference sequence). The CDR3, as DNA: TGTGCCAGTAGGTCGGTAGCGGGGGGAAGCTCCTACGAGCAGTACTTC. Its protein product is CASRSVAGGSSYEQYF.

This sequence joins TRBV6-1 and TRBJ1-1; D not resolved. With 7 bases removed from V and 1 base from J, the gap between germline ends came to 10 bases. In germline, CDR1 is MNHNS, CDR2 SASEGT. The CDR3 has 13 amino acids. The CDR3 DNA reads TGTGCCAGCACCGCGACTTCGAACACTGAAGCTTTCTTT. Protein product: CASTATSNTEAFF.

The chain's CDR3 is CASSATGSSYNEQFF. DNA for the CDR3: TGTGCCAGCAGCGCGACAGGGAGCTCCTACAATGAGCAGTTCTTC. The chain joins TRBV5-5 to TRBJ2-1, with 7 bases aligning to TRBD1. V was pared by 4 bases and J by 0 bases, with 4 bases of the junction left unmatched. Germline V lookup: CDR1 SGHKS, CDR2 YYEKEE (reference sequence). This CDR3 comprises 15 residues.

This rearrangement joins TRBV27 to TRBJ1-5; D is perhaps TRBD1 (5 bases). The CDR3 contains 14 residues. The V end was cut by 2 bases, the J end by 4 bases, with 9 bases between. The V gene's germline CDR1 is MNHEY and CDR2 SMNVEV (reference sequence). The CDR3 sequence is CASSLRQGNQPQHF. CDR3 sequence (DNA): TGTGCCAGCAGTTTAAGGCAGGGAAATCAGCCCCAGCATTTT.

This clone appeared once. The chain recombines TRBV5-4 with TRBJ1-1; D call uncertain. Germline V lookup: CDR1 SGHNT, CDR2 YYREEE (reference sequence). Between the trimmed V and J ends, which lost 2 bases and 1 base, there was a span of 6 bases. CDR3 length: 13 residues. In DNA form, the CDR3 reads TGTGCCAGCAGCTTCACAGCGAACACTGAAGCTTTCTTT. Translated, it gives CASSFTANTEAFF.

The V and J genes are TRBV5-1 and TRBJ1-1; D not certain. V lost 6 bases and J lost 1, with 7 bases in between. The CDR3 loop spans 12 amino acids. Looked up from germline, CDR1 is SGHRS and CDR2 is YFSETQ. CDR3 bases: TGCGCCAGCACGGAATCGAACACTGAAGCTTTCTTT. This translates into CASTESNTEAFF.

The chain couples TRBV16 to TRBJ2-7; TRBD1 is a possible D gene (6 bases). Per the germline V gene, CDR1 is KGHSY and CDR2 is FQNENV. The ends were cut back, 3 bases at V and 1 base at J, with 13 bases in the middle. This CDR3 is built from 15 residues. The CDR3 DNA reads as TGTGCCAGCAGCCAGCCAGGGGATGGATCCTACGAGCAGTACTTC. Translating it yields CASSQPGDGSYEQYF.

The chain is built from TRBV5-1 and TRBJ1-2; weak D call: TRBD1 (6 bases). CDR3 length: 15 residues. Germline loops: CDR1 SGHRS, CDR2 YFSETQ. Trimming removed 0 bases from V and 4 bases from J, with 13 bases in between. The CDR3 coding sequence is TGCGCCAGCAGCTTGGAGGGGGGCCCATCCTATGGCTACACCTTC. This encodes CASSLEGGPSYGYTF.

The chain carries TRBV5-4 and TRBJ1-2, with TRBD1 identical over 9 bases. Germline CDR1 and CDR2: SGHNT and YYREEE (reference sequence). J was trimmed by 6 bases and V by 3 bases; bases with no gene match: 9. The CDR3 is 15 residues long. CDR3 amino acids: CASSYSGTGTDGYTF. CDR3 in DNA: TGTGCCAGCAGCTACTCCGGGACAGGGACGGATGGCTACACCTTC.

V and J are TRBV6-1 and TRBJ1-2; D is undetermined. Germline V lookup: CDR1 MNHNS, CDR2 SASEGT. This CDR3 comprises 14 residues. The V gene lost 7 bases and the J gene lost 3 bases, with 15 bases spanning the gap. CDR3 DNA sequence: TGTGCCAGCACTTCCCCCTTTTGGGACTATGGCTACACCTTC. Protein sequence: CASTSPFWDYGYTF.

V is TRBV19 and J is TRBJ1-5; D gene unclear. With 9 bases removed from V and 0 bases from J, the gap between germline ends came to 12 bases. Germline V lookup: CDR1 LNHDA, CDR2 SQIVND (reference sequence). CDR3 size: 14 residues. CDR3 nucleotides: TGTGCCAGCGAACTCCGGGGTAGCAATCAGCCCCAGCATTTT. As protein: CASELRGSNQPQHF. The variable domain in full, with the rest retrieved from reference TRBV19 and TRBJ1-5, is DGGITQSPKYLFRKEGQNVTLSCEQNLNHDAMYWYRQDPGQGLRLIYYSQIVNDFQKGDIAEGYSVSREKKESFPLTVTSAQKNPTAFYLCASELRGSNQPQHFGDGTRLSIL.

The chain links TRBV10-3 to TRBJ1-5, with D maybe TRBD1 (5 bases). Trimming shortened V by 6 bases and J by 4 bases, and 7 bases separated the two germline ends. Germline lookup yields CDR1 ENHRY and CDR2 SYGVKD. The CDR3 loop spans 12 amino acids. The CDR3 is CAISGTNQPQHF. The CDR3, as DNA: TGTGCCATCAGCGGGACTAATCAGCCCCAGCATTTT.

This clone appeared a single time. This chain uses TRBV6-6 with TRBJ2-2, with unresolved D. CDR1 and CDR2 (germline): MNHNY, SVGAGI (reference sequence). The CDR3 has 14 residues. V shed 0 bases and J shed 1 base, with 3 bases lying between them. Here the CDR3 DNA reads TGTGCCAGCAGTTACTCCCGGAACACCGGGGAGCTGTTTTTT. As protein: CASSYSRNTGELFF.

This clone has just one count. CDR3 nucleotide sequence: TGTGCCAGTAGTATTGGGTACATTCAGTACTTC. It yields the protein CASSIGYIQYF. V is TRBV19 and J is TRBJ2-4; D not resolved. V lost 3 bases, J lost 8 bases, and 5 bases lay in between. In germline, CDR1 is LNHDA, CDR2 SQIVND (reference sequence). CDR3 length: 11 amino acids.

V gene TRBV7-9 combines with J gene TRBJ2-1, with 9 bases that match TRBD2. The V gene end was trimmed by 1 base and the J gene end by 10 bases; junction bases not matched to a gene: 8. There are 15 residues in the CDR3. Germline CDR1 and CDR2: SEHNR and FQNEAQ (reference sequence). The CDR3 sequence: CASSLGLAGTREQFF. CDR3 sequence (DNA): TGTGCCAGCAGCTTAGGTCTAGCGGGGACCCGAGAGCAGTTCTTC.

The chain employs TRBV5-1 and TRBJ1-4, with TRBD1 identical over 7 bases. Per the germline V gene, CDR1 is SGHRS and CDR2 is YFSETQ. V shed 6 bases and J 0 bases; nucleotides not matched to a gene: 2. The CDR3 is made up of 14 amino acids. CDR3 nucleotides: TGCGCCAGCACCACAGGGGCAACTAATGAAAAACTGTTTTTT. It yields the protein CASTTGATNEKLFF. The variable domain in full, with the rest retrieved from reference TRBV5-1 and TRBJ1-4, is KAGVTQTPRYLIKTRGQQVTLSCSPISGHRSVSWYQQTPGQGLQFLFEYFSETQRNKGNFPGRFSGRQFSNSRSEMNVSTLELGDSALYLCASTTGATNEKLFFGSGTQLSVL.

This rearrangement joins TRBV25-1 to TRBJ1-4, with D uncertain. Trimming took 3 bases from V and 7 from J, leaving 15 bases between them. The V gene's germline CDR1 is MGHDK and CDR2 SYGVNS. CDR3 length: 15 residues. CDR3 residues: CASSDVGGRGEKLFF. DNA of the CDR3: TGTGCCAGCAGTGATGTAGGAGGACGAGGTGAAAAACTGTTTTTT.

CDR3 residues: CASSIGSLSVRDRATEAFF. The CDR3 DNA reads TGTGCCAGTAGTATAGGGAGCCTGAGCGTTCGGGACAGGGCGACTGAAGCTTTCTTT. The gene calls are TRBV19 and TRBJ1-1; 9 bases match TRBD1. There are 19 residues in the CDR3. V shed 1 base, J shed 5 bases, and the junction held 17 bases outside the gene matches. Looked up from germline, CDR1 is LNHDA and CDR2 is SQIVND (reference sequence).

The chain couples TRBV19 to TRBJ2-5; 10 bases are shared with TRBD1. Germline V lookup: CDR1 LNHDA, CDR2 SQIVND (reference sequence). The ends lost 6 bases at V and 5 bases at J; junction bases unmatched: 6. The CDR3 runs to 14 residues. The CDR3 loop reads CASSLDRGHETQYF. As DNA, the CDR3 is TGTGCCAGTAGCTTAGACAGGGGGCACGAGACCCAGTACTTC.

The V gene is TRBV6-5, the J gene TRBJ1-5; 7 bases agree with TRBD1. From germline, CDR1 is MNHEY and CDR2 SVGAGI. Unmatched junction bases numbered 5, after V lost 5 bases and J lost 4 bases. The CDR3 length is 14 residues. CDR3 in amino acids: CASSTGTANQPQHF. CDR3 DNA: TGTGCCAGCAGTACAGGGACAGCGAATCAGCCCCAGCATTTT.

This clone has only a few counts. The chain joins TRBV6-6 to TRBJ2-5, with D hard to call. Trimming removed 5 bases at V and 5 bases at J, with 9 bases between. CDR3 length: 12 amino acids. In germline, CDR1 is MNHNY, CDR2 SVGAGI (reference sequence). The CDR3 DNA reads as TGTGCCAGCAGTAGACCGTCGGAGACCCAGTACTTC. It translates to CASSRPSETQYF.

This chain links TRBV27 with TRBJ1-6; D is unresolved. Looked up from germline, CDR1 is MNHEY and CDR2 is SMNVEV (reference sequence). This CDR3 contains 12 residues. V was cut by 5 bases and J by 7 bases, with 6 bases left in between. CDR3 sequence reads: CASSRPNSPLHF. The CDR3 DNA sequence: TGTGCCAGCAGTCGGCCAAATTCACCCCTCCACTTT.

This clone has just one count. This chain links TRBV15 with TRBJ2-2; 12 bases are shared with TRBD1. The germline V gene has CDR1 LNHNV and CDR2 YYDKDF (reference sequence). Losses at the gene ends were 6 bases for V and 7 bases for J; bases not matched to a gene: 6. CDR3 length: 15 amino acids. The CDR3 DNA reads as TGTGCCACCAGAGTCGGGACAGGGGGCTTCGGGGAGCTGTTTTTT. This encodes CATRVGTGGFGELFF.